This T cell receptor (beta chain) is from a study of shared clonotypes between healthy human individuals. Generated by immunoSEQ multiplex PCR, the TCRdb table keeps only in-frame clones and is missing some. The sample lists about 2.1 million clones; 85% to 95% were seen once. A note on this clone: The same CDR3 is also encoded by other DNA sequences in this sample.

Trimming took off 3 bases at V and 6 bases at J, with 4 bases between the two ends. The CDR3 is 11 amino acids. From germline, CDR1 is MDHEN and CDR2 SYDVKM. Naivety among CD8 cells was defined by CD45RO negativity and positive CCR7 selection, thereby excluding terminally differentiated effector memory CD45RA+ cells. The V and J genes are TRBV28 and TRBJ2-3; the D is unclear. Sequences were obtained from naive CD8+ T cells from PBMCs. The origin of this receptor is a man younger than 30 in good health. Some clones in this sample may be carry-over from other donors' samples. CDR3: CASSLADTQYF. In nucleotides, the CDR3 is TGTGCCAGCAGTTTGGCGGATACGCAGTATTTT.